The 12 T cell receptor beta chains below were found in one sample sequenced in a study of shared clonotypes between healthy human individuals. In the naive CD8 group, cells lacked CD45RO and were positively selected for CCR7, so terminally differentiated effector memory CD45RA+ cells were left out. Produced via immunoSEQ multiplex PCR; TCRdb's table is partial and in-frame only. Here the sample spans approximately 2,200,000 clones, 85% to 95% being singletons. Sequencing used naive CD8+ T cells from PBMCs. The receptors originated from a man between 18 and 29 years old in good health. Some clones in this sample may be carry-over from other donors' samples.

The V call is TRBV15, the J call TRBJ2-5, with TRBD2 identical over 10 bases. This CDR3 spans 16 amino acids. Germline values: CDR1 LNHNV, CDR2 YYDKDF (reference sequence). J lost 6 bases, V lost 1 base, and 8 bases had no gene match. The CDR3 DNA reads as TGTGCCACCAGCAGAGGCCCTAGCGGGAGTACTCAGACCCAGTACTTC. Translation: CATSRGPSGSTQTQYF.

The DNA of the CDR3 is TGTGCCAGCAGTTACGGGGGGGAGGTCAATGAGCAGTTCTTC. Its translation: CASSYGGEVNEQFF. The rearrangement uses TRBV6-5 and TRBJ2-1; 7 positions match TRBD2. V was clipped by 2 bases and J by 6 bases; unmatched bases: 4. The CDR3 sequence is 14 residues long. From germline, CDR1 is MNHEY and CDR2 SVGAGI.

This chain connects TRBV30 to TRBJ1-2; 10 positions match TRBD1. Trimming took 4 bases from V and 4 from J; bases not matched to a gene: 12. This CDR3 has 16 residues. Germline values: CDR1 GTSNPN, CDR2 SVGIG (reference sequence). The CDR3 protein is CAWTKLRDRGTYGYTF. CDR3 DNA: TGTGCCTGGACCAAACTCCGGGACAGGGGTACCTATGGCTACACCTTC.

The V and J genes are TRBV7-9 and TRBJ2-6; 7 nucleotides match TRBD1. With 3 bases clipped from V and 2 bases from J, the junction kept 7 bases outside the gene matches. The CDR3 has 17 residues. CDR1 is SEHNR, CDR2 FQNEAQ, per germline (reference sequence). The CDR3 here is CASSFYDQGAGANVLTF. CDR3 sequence (DNA): TGTGCCAGCAGCTTCTATGACCAGGGGGCTGGGGCCAACGTCCTGACTTTC.

V gene TRBV2 combines with J gene TRBJ1-1; 7 nucleotides agree with TRBD1. The V gene's germline CDR1 is SNHLY and CDR2 FYNNEI. This CDR3 is built from 15 residues. J was trimmed by 6 bases and V by 4 bases; bases with no gene match: 11. The DNA for the CDR3 is TGTGCCAGCAGTGTGTCAGGGGGGATAAGGGCTGAAGCTTTCTTT. Residues: CASSVSGGIRAEAFF.

The V gene is TRBV5-1, the J gene TRBJ1-2, with D possibly matching TRBD1 (6 bases). Germline loops: CDR1 SGHRS, CDR2 YFSETQ. This CDR3 is built from 13 residues. Trimming left V 4 bases short and J 4 bases short, with 11 bases between. The CDR3 DNA follows: TGCGCCAGCAGCGAAGACAGGAGCTATGGCTACACCTTC. This sequence encodes CASSEDRSYGYTF.

The chain joins TRBV10-3 to TRBJ1-2; D is possibly TRBD1 (5 bases). The V end was cut by 3 bases, the J end by 4 bases, with 6 bases between. From germline, CDR1 is ENHRY and CDR2 SYGVKD. This CDR3 is built from 12 residues. The CDR3 protein is CAISDTGYGYTF. CDR3 coding DNA: TGTGCCATCAGTGACACAGGCTATGGCTACACCTTC.

This clone was found once. This chain uses TRBV29-1 with TRBJ1-5, with D perhaps TRBD1 (6 bases). Germline CDR1 SQVTM, CDR2 ANQGSEA. The CDR3 loop spans 14 amino acids. V gave up 7 bases and J gave up 7 bases, with 20 bases separating them. The CDR3 DNA reads TGCAGCGCACTTGGGGTGGGGGCGGAACAGCCCCAGCATTTT. Translating gives CSALGVGAEQPQHF. The whole variable domain, remainder taken from reference TRBV29-1 and TRBJ1-5, is SAVISQKPSRDICQRGTSLTIQCQVDSQVTMMFWYRQQPGQSLTLIATANQGSEATYESGFVIDKFPISRPNLTFSTLTVSNMSPEDSSIYLCSALGVGAEQPQHFGDGTRLSIL.

The chain combines TRBV27 with TRBJ1-2; TRBD1 might be the D (5 bases). V lost 5 bases, J lost 2 bases, and 12 bases lay in between. The CDR3 runs to 14 residues. CDR1 is MNHEY, CDR2 SMNVEV, per germline (reference sequence). The CDR3 loop reads CASSPPGQNYGYTF. The CDR3 region has the DNA TGTGCCAGCAGTCCTCCGGGGCAAAACTATGGCTACACCTTC.

The J gene is TRBJ2-3, the V gene TRBV7-3; D might be TRBD1 or TRBD2, each matching 6 bases. V was trimmed by 0 bases and J by 1 base, leaving 17 bases between them. The CDR3 is 18 residues long. Per the germline V gene, CDR1 is SGHTA and CDR2 is FQGTGA. This CDR3 reads CASSLTGLNRGGTDTQYF. CDR3 sequence (DNA): TGTGCCAGCAGCTTAACAGGCCTTAATAGGGGGGGCACAGATACGCAGTATTTT.

Note on this clone: The sample has other DNA sequences that encode this CDR3 too. The CDR3 DNA reads TGTGCCAGTAGTGTGACTAGCGGGAGCTACGAGCAGTACTTC. Its protein is CASSVTSGSYEQYF. The V and J genes are TRBV19 and TRBJ2-7; 12 nucleotides align to TRBD2. Germline V gene data show CDR1 as LNHDA and CDR2 as SQIVND (reference sequence). J gave up 3 bases and V 5 bases, and 2 bases lay outside the gene matches. The length of the CDR3 is 14 residues.

J is TRBJ2-7 and V is TRBV28, with 8 bases identical to TRBD1. CDR1 is MDHEN and CDR2 is SYDVKM in the germline V gene. The CDR3 spans 14 residues. V lost 4 bases, J lost 7 bases, and 9 bases stayed unmatched. CDR3 bases: TGTGCCAGCAGTTCCCCCCGGGACAGGCTTGAGCAGTACTTC. Its translation: CASSSPRDRLEQYF.